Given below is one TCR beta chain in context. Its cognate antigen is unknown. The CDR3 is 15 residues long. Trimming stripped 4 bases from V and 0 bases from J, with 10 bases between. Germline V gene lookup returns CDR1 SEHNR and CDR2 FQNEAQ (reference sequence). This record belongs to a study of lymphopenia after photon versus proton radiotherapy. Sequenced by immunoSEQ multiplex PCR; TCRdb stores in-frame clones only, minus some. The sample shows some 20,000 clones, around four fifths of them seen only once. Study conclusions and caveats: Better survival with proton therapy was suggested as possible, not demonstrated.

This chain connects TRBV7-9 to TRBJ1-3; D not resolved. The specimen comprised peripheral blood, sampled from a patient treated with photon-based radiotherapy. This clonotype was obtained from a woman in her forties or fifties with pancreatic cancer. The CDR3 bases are TGTGCCAGCAGCTCCGAGCCTTACTCTGGAAACACCATATATTTT. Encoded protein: CASSSEPYSGNTIYF.